The source of this TCR beta chain is a study of tumor and adjacent non-tumor tissue in lung cancer. Across the study: The cohort had about a dozen adenocarcinoma, 2 squamous cell and 1 small cell patients.

This sample's RNA came from whole unsorted tissue. More than 3 cm separated this lung sample from the edge of the tumor. TCRbeta libraries were built with three rounds of nested PCR, modified from ARM-PCR. MiXCR was run by TCRdb on the multiplex PCR reads, yielding one entry per CDR3 protein. Among roughly 74,000 distinct CDR3 sequences, over 65% were seen once, and the ten largest hold approximately 40%. This clonotype was counted a few times. One end of the junction is discordant with germline, which a read error may explain. Input material: distant non-tumor lung tissue. This clonotype was obtained from a man aged 70-80 years with non-small cell lung cancer.

For the CDR3, the DNA is TGCGCCAGTAGCCACACAGGAGCCAAAAACATTCAGTACTTC. Protein product: CASSHTGAKNIQYF. The chain has TRBV4-3 and TRBJ2-4, with D tentatively TRBD1 (5 bases). Germline CDR1 reads LGHNA; CDR2 reads YSLEER. The CDR3 consists of 14 residues.